This TCR beta chain was recorded in a study of vaccination effects on CD4 cells after COVID-19. Study results and limitations: In the late period after vaccination, infection- and vaccine-induced clones contracted markedly.

Worth noting for this clone: Its antigen is undetermined.

The assay was immunoSEQ multiplex PCR, and TCRdb's table has in-frame clones only and misses some. The sample holds nearly 35,000 clones; approximately 77% are singletons and the top ten take about 6.4%. Culturing for 9 to 10 days preceded CD4+ T cell isolation. According to PCR results, the person was infected with SARS-CoV-2 between March and December 2020. The cohort was immunized with two doses of either the BNT162b2 or mRNA-1273 vaccine. This receptor was obtained from a human donor who had a prior SARS-CoV-2 infection. Source: CD4+ T cells from PBMCs cultured without peptide, taken after COVID-19 vaccination.

For the CDR3, the DNA is TGTGCCAGCAGTGACAGGGCCTCTGGAAACACCATATATTTT. As protein: CASSDRASGNTIYF. This chain links TRBV6-1 with TRBJ1-3; tentative D call: TRBD1 (5 bases). V lost 3 bases, J lost 0 bases, and 6 bases lay in between. The CDR3 loop spans 14 amino acids. The germline CDR1 and CDR2 sequences are MNHNS and SASEGT.